Below, one T cell receptor beta chain is given with its context. Antigen: not known. V shed 2 bases and J shed 10 bases, with 16 bases lying between them. In germline, CDR1 is SGHRS, CDR2 YFSETQ. The CDR3 consists of 14 residues. This entry comes from a study of CD8 T cells in ankylosing spondylitis. Study conclusions and caveats: Ankylosing spondylitis blood seemed to carry a telltale TCR beta motif made of fewer than ten highly homologous variants. The clones that were linked to disease were reported to be significantly enriched in matched synovial fluid samples from ankylosing spondylitis patients.

A quantitative 5'-RACE method, one with molecular barcodes, was used to make TCR beta libraries. Using its own MiXCR run on the 5' RACE reads, TCRdb lists one record per CDR3 protein. The table includes over 400,000 distinct CDR3 sequences, around 26% detected once. This TCR derives from a male donor with ankylosing spondylitis. The chain couples TRBV5-1 to TRBJ2-1, with a tentative D call TRBD2 (5 bases). Sequenced material: blood, either unsorted or a sorted T cell fraction (not recorded which). CDR3 DNA sequence: TGCGCCAGCAGCTTCGGGGATAAGGGAAGCGAGCAGTTCTTC. It yields the protein CASSFGDKGSEQFF.